The clone carrying this T cell receptor beta chain was recorded a few times. The sample originates from a study of blood T cell repertoires in COVID-19. Trimming shortened V by 3 bases and J by 0 bases, and 9 bases separated the two germline ends. Germline CDR1 KGHSH, CDR2 LQKENI. The CDR3 runs 15 residues. Using immunoSEQ multiplex PCR, the repertoire was profiled, and TCRdb retains in-frame clones only, with some absent. The sample shows approximately 140,000 clones, roughly 90% of them seen only once. This clonotype was obtained from a woman aged 40 to 50 who had been exposed to COVID-19. The chain has TRBV18 and TRBJ1-3; no firm D call. The sequenced sample was PBMCs or T cells enriched from blood (not recorded which). The CDR3 nucleotides are TGTGCCAGCTCACCTACAGATCTCTCTGGAAACACCATATATTTT. Translation: CASSPTDLSGNTIYF.